This TCR beta chain was obtained from a study of T cell responses to AZD1222 COVID-19 vaccine. Whole-study findings and limits: Dominant at 160-218 and 743-854, vaccine-associated CD4 TCRs also spanned spike. Clonal diversity was possibly underestimated, and white British individuals and females predominated among donors. Repertoires were sampled only after the peak T cell response. The number of AZD1222 recipients seropositive at baseline was only five or six.

Regarding this clone: Its cognate antigen is unknown.

The data were produced by immunoSEQ multiplex PCR, yet TCRdb's version contains in-frame clones alone and is incomplete. There are about 140,000 clones in the sample; approximately 92% occur only once, and about 3.2% lies in the top ten. Germline lookup yields CDR1 MGHRA and CDR2 YSYEKL. V lost 4 bases, J lost 6 bases, and 15 bases lay in between. CDR3 length equals 14 residues. The receptor comes from an adult in good health. The sequencing here drew on peripheral blood, taken on day 0 of AZD1222 vaccination. The rearrangement joins TRBV4-1 to TRBJ1-1; TRBD1 might be the D (5 bases). CDR3 residues: CASSRMAGAAEAFF. The CDR3, as DNA: TGCGCCAGCAGCCGGATGGCCGGGGCGGCTGAAGCTTTCTTT.